This TCR beta chain was sequenced for a study of blood T cell repertoires in COVID-19. Study overall: Acute-phase and convalescent COVID-19 samples originated in the United States, Italy and Spain. The cDNA or gDNA used as material had been derived from T cells, B-cell-depleted T cells, or PBMCs.

The CDR3 is 12 residues long. The germline gives CDR1 SNHLY, CDR2 FYNNEI. Trimming shortened V by 2 bases and J by 6 bases, and 8 bases separated the two germline ends. Per the original methods: Amplification from reference gene primers served as the basis for estimated nucleated cell counts. The assay was immunoSEQ multiplex PCR, and TCRdb's table has in-frame clones only and misses some. V, J and clone size are taken as reported in that table, and D and trimming were inferred from the DNA itself. The table has 150,000 to 200,000 clones, 70% to 90% seen once; the top ten hold around 2.3%. The sequenced sample was peripheral blood. The source of this sequence is a man in his 70s with active or convalescent COVID-19. This sequence joins TRBV2 and TRBJ2-7; tentative D call: TRBD1 (5 bases). CDR3 nucleotides: TGTGCCAGCAGTGAACAGGGTCCCGAGCAGTACTTC. Residues: CASSEQGPEQYF. Full variable domain (missing parts from reference TRBV2 and TRBJ2-7): EPEVTQTPSHQVTQMGQEVILRCVPISNHLYFYWYRQILGQKVEFLVSFYNNEISEKSEIFDDQFSVERPDGSNFTLKIRSTKLEDSAMYFCASSEQGPEQYFGPGTRLTVT.